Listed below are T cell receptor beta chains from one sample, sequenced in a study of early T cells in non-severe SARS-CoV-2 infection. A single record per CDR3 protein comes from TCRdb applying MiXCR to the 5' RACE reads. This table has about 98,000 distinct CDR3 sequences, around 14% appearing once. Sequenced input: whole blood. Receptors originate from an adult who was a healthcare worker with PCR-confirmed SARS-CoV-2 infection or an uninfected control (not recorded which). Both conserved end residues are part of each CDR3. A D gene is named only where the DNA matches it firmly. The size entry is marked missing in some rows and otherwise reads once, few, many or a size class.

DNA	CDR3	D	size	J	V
TGTGCCAGCAACCGGGGTGAATCCTACGAGCAGTACTTC	CASNRGESYEQYF	.	.	TRBJ2-7	TRBV6-6
.	CASSVGTRKNCFF	.	once	TRBJ1-4	TRBV9
TGTGCCAGCAGTCCGACACAGGCCCCCTACGAGCAGTACTTC	CASSPTQAPYEQYF	.	many	TRBJ2-7	TRBV6-6
TGTGCCAGTACCCAGAAGGGGGGCGCGGGCAATCAGCCCCAGCATTTT	CASTQKGGAGNQPQHF	.	few	TRBJ1-5	TRBV19
TGTGCCAGCACCTATGACAGTACGGGGGAGCAGTACTTC	CASTYDSTGEQYF	.	.	TRBJ2-7	TRBV12-3/TRBV12-4
TGTGCCAGCAGGAGTACTAGTCGAAAGGTCGCCGGGGAGCTGTTTTTT	CASRSTSRKVAGELFF	.	few	TRBJ2-2	TRBV14
TGCAGCGCCAGCGGGAGTCCCAACAATGAGCAGTTCTTC	CSASGSPNNEQFF	TRBD2	many	TRBJ2-1	TRBV29-1
TGTGCCAGCAGCTTCGGCGGGGAAAAACTGTTTTTT	CASSFGGEKLFF	.	.	TRBJ1-4	TRBV7-9
TGTGCCAGCAGTTTAACGGGGAGGCGGACAGGGCTTCTCGTCCTGACTTTC	CASSLTGRRTGLLVLTF	TRBD1	few	TRBJ2-6	TRBV28
TGTGCCAGCAAGCTAGCGGGCACCGGGGAGCTGTTTTTT	CASKLAGTGELFF	TRBD2	.	TRBJ2-2	TRBV12-3/TRBV12-4
TGTGCCAGCAGTTTTGTGGACTCTTCCTACGAGCAGTACTTC	CASSFVDSSYEQYF	.	many	TRBJ2-7	TRBV28
TGTGCCAGCAGCCAGCAATGGCTGAATTCACCCCTCCACTTT	CASSQQWLNSPLHF	.	few	TRBJ1-6	TRBV14
TGTGCCAGCAGCTTAGACCGGGAGGGTCGGGGCGAGCAGTACTTC	CASSLDREGRGEQYF	TRBD2	.	TRBJ2-7	TRBV11-2
TGTGCCAGCATCTCTGTCGGGGAGCTGTTTTTT	CASISVGELFF	.	few	TRBJ2-2	TRBV12-3/TRBV12-4
TGTGCCAGCAGCCCATCACTAGCGGGAGGGACAGATACGCAGTATTTT	CASSPSLAGGTDTQYF	TRBD2	once	TRBJ2-3	TRBV27
TGTGCCAGCAGCAAAGACGGGGCAGTAAGCCTCTATGGCTACACCTTC	CASSKDGAVSLYGYTF	.	many	TRBJ1-2	TRBV9
TGTGCCAGCAGCCAGGGAAACACCGGGGAGCTGTTTTTT	CASSQGNTGELFF	.	once	TRBJ2-2	TRBV6-1
TGCGCCAGCAGCTCCACTCCCAATGGACAGGGTTCGGTGTTTTTT	CASSSTPNGQGSVFF	TRBD1	.	TRBJ1-4	TRBV5-1
TGCAGTGCTCTCCGGGGTAGCGGGAGTGATACGCAGTATTTT	CSALRGSGSDTQYF	TRBD2	.	TRBJ2-3	TRBV20-1
TGCAGTGCTAGAGCGGGACACCGCTACGAGCAGTACTTC	CSARAGHRYEQYF	.	many	TRBJ2-7	TRBV20-1
TGTGCCAGCAGCTTAAGTCTGGAAAACGGGGAGCTGTTTTTT	CASSLSLENGELFF	.	few	TRBJ2-2	TRBV7-9
TGCGCCAGCAGCCAAGATGAGGGGGAGGGCTACGAGCAGTACTTC	CASSQDEGEGYEQYF	.	.	TRBJ2-7	TRBV4-1
TGTGCCAGCAGTGGTAGCGGCTCCTACAATGAGCAGTTCTTC	CASSGSGSYNEQFF	.	many	TRBJ2-1	TRBV2
TGCAGCGTCGCGGGACGGTTTCAAGAGACCCAGTACTTC	CSVAGRFQETQYF	.	many	TRBJ2-5	TRBV29-1
TGCAGCGCAAGCGGGAGGGCCTCCTACGAGCAGTACTTC	CSASGRASYEQYF	TRBD2	.	TRBJ2-7	TRBV29-1